This TCR beta chain appears in the sequencing data of a study of CD8 T cells in Susac syndrome. When the RNA was reverse transcribed, random hexamers were used with an input of about 0.45 to 1 ug. immunoSEQ multiplex PCR amplified TCR beta CDR3 across 54 Vbeta, 13 Jbeta. TCRdb redid the calling of the immunoSEQ multiplex PCR reads with MiXCR, one entry per CDR3 protein. This table has tens of thousands of distinct CDR3 sequences, 85% to 95% appearing once. This CDR3 region has 13 residues. The germline V gene encodes CDR1 SEHNR and CDR2 FQNEAQ (reference sequence). The V gene end was trimmed by 1 base and the J gene end by 8 bases; junction bases not matched to a gene: 4. In blood CD8+ and CD4+ T cells, TCR beta underwent sequencing. Healthy donors, matched for age and sex, constituted the control group. The TEMRA cells underwent FACS enrichment, while the CD8+ and CD4+ T cells underwent negative isolation.

The V and J genes are TRBV7-9 and TRBJ1-2, with TRBD1 matching over 7 bases. Material: CD8+ T cells from PBMCs. The TCR originated in a human donor in good health. In DNA form, the CDR3 reads TGTGCCAGCAGCTTAGGGGGACAGTCGGGCTACACCTTC. Amino acids: CASSLGGQSGYTF.